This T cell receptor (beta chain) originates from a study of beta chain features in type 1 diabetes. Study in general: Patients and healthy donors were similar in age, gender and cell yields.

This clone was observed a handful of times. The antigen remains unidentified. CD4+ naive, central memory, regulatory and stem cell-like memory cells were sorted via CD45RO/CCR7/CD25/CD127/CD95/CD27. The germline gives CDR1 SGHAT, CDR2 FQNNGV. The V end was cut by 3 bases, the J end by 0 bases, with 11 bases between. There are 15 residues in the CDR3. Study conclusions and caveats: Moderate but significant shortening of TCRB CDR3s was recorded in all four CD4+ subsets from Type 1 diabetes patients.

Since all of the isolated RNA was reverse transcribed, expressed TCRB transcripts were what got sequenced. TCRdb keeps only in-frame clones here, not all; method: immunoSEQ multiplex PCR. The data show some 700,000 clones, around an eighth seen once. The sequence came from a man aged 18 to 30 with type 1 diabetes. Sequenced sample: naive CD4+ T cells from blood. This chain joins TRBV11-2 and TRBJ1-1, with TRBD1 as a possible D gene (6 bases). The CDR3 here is CASSLQGKLNTEAFF. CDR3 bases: TGTGCCAGCAGCTTGCAGGGGAAACTGAACACTGAAGCTTTCTTT.